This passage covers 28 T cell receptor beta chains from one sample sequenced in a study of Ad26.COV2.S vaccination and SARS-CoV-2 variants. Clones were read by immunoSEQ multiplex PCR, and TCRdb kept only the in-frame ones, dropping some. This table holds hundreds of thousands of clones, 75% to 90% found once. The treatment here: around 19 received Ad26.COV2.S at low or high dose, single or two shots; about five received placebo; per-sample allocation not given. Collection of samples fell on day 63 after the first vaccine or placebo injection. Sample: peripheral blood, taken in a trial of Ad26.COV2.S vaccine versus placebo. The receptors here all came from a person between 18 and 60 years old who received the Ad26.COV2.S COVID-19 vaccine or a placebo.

CDR3 bases: TGTGCCAGCAGCTTAGGGACAGGGGGTGGCTACACCTTC. Translating gives CASSLGTGGGYTF. The gene calls are TRBV7-9 and TRBJ1-2, with 10 positions matching TRBD1. Germline trimming cut 1 base from V and 7 bases from J; bases unmatched to any gene: 0. In germline, CDR1 is SEHNR, CDR2 FQNEAQ (reference sequence). The CDR3 extends over 13 amino acids.

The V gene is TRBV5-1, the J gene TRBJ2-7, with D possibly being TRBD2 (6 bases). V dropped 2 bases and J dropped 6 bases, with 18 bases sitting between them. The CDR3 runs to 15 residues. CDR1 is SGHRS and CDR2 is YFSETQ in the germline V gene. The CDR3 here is CASSFSPAGIGEQYF. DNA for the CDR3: TGCGCCAGCAGCTTCTCCCCTGCGGGGATAGGCGAGCAGTACTTC.

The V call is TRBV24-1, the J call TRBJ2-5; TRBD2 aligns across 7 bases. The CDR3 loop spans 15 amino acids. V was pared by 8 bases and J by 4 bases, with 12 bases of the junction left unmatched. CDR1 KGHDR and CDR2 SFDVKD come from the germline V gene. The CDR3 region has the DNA TGTGCCACCACTAACGGAGGCGGGAGCGGAGAGACCCAGTACTTC. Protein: CATTNGGGSGETQYF.

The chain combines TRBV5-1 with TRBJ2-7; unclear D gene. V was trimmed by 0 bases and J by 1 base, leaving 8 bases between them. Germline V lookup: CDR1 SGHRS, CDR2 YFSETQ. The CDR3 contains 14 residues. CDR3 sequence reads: CASSLDSKSYEQYF. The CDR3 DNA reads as TGCGCCAGCAGCTTGGACAGTAAGTCCTACGAGCAGTACTTC. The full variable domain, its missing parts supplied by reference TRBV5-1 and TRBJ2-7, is KAGVTQTPRYLIKTRGQQVTLSCSPISGHRSVSWYQQTPGQGLQFLFEYFSETQRNKGNFPGRFSGRQFSNSRSEMNVSTLELGDSALYLCASSLDSKSYEQYFGPGTRLTVT.

The CDR3 region is CASSIDPPHVLGEQYV. CDR3 coding DNA: TGTGCCAGTAGTATAGATCCGCCCCATGTGTTGGGCGAGCAGTACGTC. The chain employs TRBV19 and TRBJ2-7, with D unclear. The germline V gene has CDR1 LNHDA and CDR2 SQIVND (reference sequence). The CDR3 spans 16 residues. The V end was cut by 0 bases, the J end by 6 bases, with 18 bases between.

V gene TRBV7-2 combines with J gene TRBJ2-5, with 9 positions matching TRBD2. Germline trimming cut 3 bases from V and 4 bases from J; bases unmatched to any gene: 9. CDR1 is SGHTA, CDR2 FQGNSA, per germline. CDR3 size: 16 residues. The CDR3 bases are TGTGCCAGCAGCTTCACGGGCGGGGGGGCAGGAGAGACCCAGTACTTC. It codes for CASSFTGGGAGETQYF. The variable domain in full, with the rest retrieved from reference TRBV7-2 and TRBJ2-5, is GAGVSQSPSNKVTEKGKDVELRCDPISGHTALYWYRQSLGQGLEFLIYFQGNSAPDKSGLPSDRFSAERTGGSVSTLTIQRTQQEDSAVYLCASSFTGGGAGETQYFGPGTRLLVL.

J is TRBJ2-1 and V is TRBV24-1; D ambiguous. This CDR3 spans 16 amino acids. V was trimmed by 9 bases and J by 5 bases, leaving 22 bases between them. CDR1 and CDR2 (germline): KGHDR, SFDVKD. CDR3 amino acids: CATPRAPHRPNNEQFF. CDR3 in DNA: TGTGCCACCCCCCGGGCGCCGCACCGCCCAAACAATGAGCAGTTCTTC.

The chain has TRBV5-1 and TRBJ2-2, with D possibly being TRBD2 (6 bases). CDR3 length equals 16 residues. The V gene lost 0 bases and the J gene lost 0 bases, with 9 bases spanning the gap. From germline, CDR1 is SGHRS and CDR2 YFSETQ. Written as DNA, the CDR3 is TGCGCCAGCAGCTTGGTTAGCGGCCCGAACACCGGGGAGCTGTTTTTT. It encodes CASSLVSGPNTGELFF.

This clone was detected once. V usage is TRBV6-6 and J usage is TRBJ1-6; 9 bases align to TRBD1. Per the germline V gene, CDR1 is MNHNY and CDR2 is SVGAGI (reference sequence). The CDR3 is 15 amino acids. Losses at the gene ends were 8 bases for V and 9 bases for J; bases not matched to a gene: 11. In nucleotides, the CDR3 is TGTGCCAGCGACGGACAGGGGATAAATTCTTCACCCCTCCACTTT. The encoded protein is CASDGQGINSSPLHF.

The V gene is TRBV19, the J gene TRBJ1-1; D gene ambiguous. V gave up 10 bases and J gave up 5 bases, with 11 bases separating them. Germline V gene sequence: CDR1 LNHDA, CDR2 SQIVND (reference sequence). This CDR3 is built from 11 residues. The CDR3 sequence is CATFGGTEAFF. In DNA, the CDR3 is TGTGCCACATTTGGAGGGACTGAAGCTTTCTTT.

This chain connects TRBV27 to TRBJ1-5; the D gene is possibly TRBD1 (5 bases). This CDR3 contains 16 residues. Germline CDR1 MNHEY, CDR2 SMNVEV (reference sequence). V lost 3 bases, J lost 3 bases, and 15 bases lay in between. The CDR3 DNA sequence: TGTGCCAGCAGTTTGAGGGTAGGGACTCACAATCAGCCCCAGCATTTT. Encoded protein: CASSLRVGTHNQPQHF.

CDR3 region: CAISDIEETQYF. CDR3 nucleotide sequence: TGTGCCATCAGTGATATTGAAGAGACCCAGTACTTC. The V gene is TRBV10-3, the J gene TRBJ2-5; the D is unclear. Germline values: CDR1 ENHRY, CDR2 SYGVKD. The germline V and J ends were trimmed by 3 bases and 3 bases, with 5 bases remaining between them. This CDR3 is 12 amino acids long.

CDR3 residues: CASSPGGSNYGYTF. CDR3 nucleotide sequence: TGTGCCAGCAGCCCTGGGGGCTCGAACTATGGCTACACCTTC. The chain links TRBV27 to TRBJ1-2; possibly TRBD1 for D (6 bases). The germline gives CDR1 MNHEY, CDR2 SMNVEV (reference sequence). The CDR3 consists of 14 residues. Trimming left V 6 bases short and J 2 bases short, with 13 bases between.

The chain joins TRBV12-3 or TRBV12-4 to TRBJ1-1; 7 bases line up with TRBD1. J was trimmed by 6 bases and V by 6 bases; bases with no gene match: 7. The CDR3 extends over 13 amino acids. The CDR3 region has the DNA TGTGCCAGCAGGAGACAGGGCTACCCTGAAGCTTTCTTT. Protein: CASRRQGYPEAFF.

The CDR3 region has the DNA TGTGCCAGCAGCGAGGGGGGCAGTGACACTGAAGCTTTCTTT. Its translation is CASSEGGSDTEAFF. This sequence joins TRBV7-8 and TRBJ1-1; possibly TRBD1 for D (6 bases). Germline V lookup: CDR1 SGHVS, CDR2 FQNEAQ. The CDR3 consists of 14 residues. The V gene lost 5 bases and the J gene lost 3 bases, with 13 bases spanning the gap. Based on the CDR3 plus reference TRBV7-8 and TRBJ1-1, the full variable domain is GAGVSQSPRYKVAKRGQDVALRCDPISGHVSLFWYQQALGQGPEFLTYFQNEAQLDKSGLPSDRFFAERPEGSVSTLKIQRTQQEDSAVYLCASSEGGSDTEAFFGQGTRLTVV.

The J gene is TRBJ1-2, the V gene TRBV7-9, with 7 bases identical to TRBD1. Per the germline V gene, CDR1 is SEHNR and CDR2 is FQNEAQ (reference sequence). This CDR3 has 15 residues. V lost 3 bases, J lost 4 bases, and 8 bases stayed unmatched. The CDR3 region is CASSLTGTDGYGYTF. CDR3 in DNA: TGTGCCAGCAGCTTGACCGGGACAGACGGCTATGGCTACACCTTC.

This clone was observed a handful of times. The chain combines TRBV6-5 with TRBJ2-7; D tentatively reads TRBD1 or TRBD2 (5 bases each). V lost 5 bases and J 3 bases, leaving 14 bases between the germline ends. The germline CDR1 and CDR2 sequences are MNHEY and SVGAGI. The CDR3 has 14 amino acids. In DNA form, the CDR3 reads TGTGCCAGCAGTCGGGACCCAACTTTCTACGAGCAGTACGTC. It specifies CASSRDPTFYEQYV.

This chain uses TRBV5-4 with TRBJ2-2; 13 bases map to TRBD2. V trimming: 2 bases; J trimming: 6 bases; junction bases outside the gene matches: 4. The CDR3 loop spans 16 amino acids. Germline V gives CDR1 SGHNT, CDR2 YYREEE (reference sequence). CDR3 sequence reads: CASSFGLAGVSGELFF. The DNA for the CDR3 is TGTGCCAGCAGCTTCGGACTAGCGGGGGTTTCCGGGGAGCTGTTTTTT. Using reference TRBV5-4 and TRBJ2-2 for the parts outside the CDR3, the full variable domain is ETGVTQSPTHLIKTRGQQVTLRCSSQSGHNTVSWYQQALGQGPQFIFQYYREEENGRGNFPPRFSGLQFPNYSSELNVNALELDDSALYLCASSFGLAGVSGELFFGEGSRLTVL.

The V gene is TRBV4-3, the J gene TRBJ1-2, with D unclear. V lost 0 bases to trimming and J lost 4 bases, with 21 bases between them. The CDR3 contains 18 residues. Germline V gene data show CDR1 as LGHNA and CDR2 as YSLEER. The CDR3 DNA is TGCGCCAGCAGCCAAGATCAGAGAGGGAGAAGTTCTAGCTATGGCTACACCTTC. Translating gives CASSQDQRGRSSSYGYTF.

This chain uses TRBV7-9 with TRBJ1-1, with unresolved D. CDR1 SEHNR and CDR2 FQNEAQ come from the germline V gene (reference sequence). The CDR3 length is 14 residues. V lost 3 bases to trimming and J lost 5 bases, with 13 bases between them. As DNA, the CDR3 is TGTGCCAGCAGCTTTCGGGGAGGTGGGACTGAAGCTTTCTTT. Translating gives CASSFRGGGTEAFF.

CDR3 sequence (DNA): TGTGCCAGCAGTTTGACCTGGGGGGACACTGAAGCTTTCTTT. Its protein is CASSLTWGDTEAFF. The rearrangement joins TRBV25-1 to TRBJ1-1, with D perhaps matching TRBD1 (5 bases). Germline V CDR1 and CDR2: MGHDK, SYGVNS. The V end was cut by 5 bases, the J end by 3 bases, with 13 bases between. The CDR3 runs to 14 residues.

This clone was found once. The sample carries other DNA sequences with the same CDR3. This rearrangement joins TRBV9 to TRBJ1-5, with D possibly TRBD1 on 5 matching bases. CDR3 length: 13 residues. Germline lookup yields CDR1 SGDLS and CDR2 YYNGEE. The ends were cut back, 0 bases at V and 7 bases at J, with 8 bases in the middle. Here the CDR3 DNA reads TGTGCCAGCAGCGTAGCCGGGGGGCAGCCCCAGCATTTT. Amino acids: CASSVAGGQPQHF. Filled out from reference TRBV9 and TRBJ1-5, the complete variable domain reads DSGVTQTPKHLITATGQRVTLRCSPRSGDLSVYWYQQSLDQGLQFLIQYYNGEERAKGNILERFSAQQFPDLHSELNLSSLELGDSALYFCASSVAGGQPQHFGDGTRLSIL.

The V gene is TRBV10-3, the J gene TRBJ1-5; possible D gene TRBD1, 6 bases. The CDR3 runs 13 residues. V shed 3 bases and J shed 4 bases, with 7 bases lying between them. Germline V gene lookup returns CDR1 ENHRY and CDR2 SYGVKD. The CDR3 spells CAISDRGNQPQHF. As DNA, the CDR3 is TGTGCCATCAGTGATAGGGGGAATCAGCCCCAGCATTTT.

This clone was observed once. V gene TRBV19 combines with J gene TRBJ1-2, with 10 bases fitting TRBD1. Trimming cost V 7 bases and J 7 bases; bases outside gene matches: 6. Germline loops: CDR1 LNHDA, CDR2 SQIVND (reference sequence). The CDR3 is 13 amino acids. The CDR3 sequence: CASIGTGVRGYTF. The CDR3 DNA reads TGTGCCAGTATAGGGACAGGGGTTCGTGGCTACACCTTC.

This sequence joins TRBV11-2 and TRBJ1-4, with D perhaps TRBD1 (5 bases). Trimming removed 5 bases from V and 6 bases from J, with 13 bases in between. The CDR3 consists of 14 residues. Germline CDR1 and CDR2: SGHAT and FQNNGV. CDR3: CASSQGMLDEKLFF. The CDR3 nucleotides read TGTGCCAGCAGCCAGGGAATGCTTGATGAAAAACTGTTTTTT.

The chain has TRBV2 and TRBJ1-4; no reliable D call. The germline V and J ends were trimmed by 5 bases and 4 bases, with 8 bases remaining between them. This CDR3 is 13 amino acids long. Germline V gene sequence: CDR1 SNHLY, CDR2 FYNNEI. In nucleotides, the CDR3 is TGTGCCAGCAGTATACAGAGTAATGAAAAACTGTTTTTT. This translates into CASSIQSNEKLFF.

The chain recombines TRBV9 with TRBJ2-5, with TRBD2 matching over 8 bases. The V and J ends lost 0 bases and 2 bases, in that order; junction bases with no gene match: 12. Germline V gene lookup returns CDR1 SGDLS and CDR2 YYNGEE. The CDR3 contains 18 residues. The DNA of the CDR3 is TGTGCCAGCAGCGTAGCTATGAGCGGGGGTCCCCAACAAGAGACCCAGTACTTC. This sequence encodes CASSVAMSGGPQQETQYF. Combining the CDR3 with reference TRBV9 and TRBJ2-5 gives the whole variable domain DSGVTQTPKHLITATGQRVTLRCSPRSGDLSVYWYQQSLDQGLQFLIQYYNGEERAKGNILERFSAQQFPDLHSELNLSSLELGDSALYFCASSVAMSGGPQQETQYFGPGTRLLVL.

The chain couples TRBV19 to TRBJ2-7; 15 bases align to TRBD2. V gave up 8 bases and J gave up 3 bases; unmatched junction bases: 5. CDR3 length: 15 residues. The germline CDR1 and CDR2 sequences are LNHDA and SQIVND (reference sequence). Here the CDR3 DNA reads TGTGCCAGTCGGACTAGCGGGGGGGCCCTCTACGAGCAGTACTTC. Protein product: CASRTSGGALYEQYF.